These 7 T cell receptor beta chains came from one sample sequenced in a study of cytomegalovirus exposure and HLA in healthy donors. PCR primers comprised 60 Vbeta and 13 Jbeta primers. Data came from immunoSEQ multiplex PCR; TCRdb stores just in-frame clones and leaves some out. The sample records fewer than 150,000 clones, roughly 85% being singletons. Sequenced material: PBMCs. Receptors originate from a woman in her twenties or thirties in good health and CMV-seropositive.

The chain carries TRBV2 and TRBJ2-7; weak D call: TRBD2 (7 bases). The length of the CDR3 is 13 residues. Germline V gene data show CDR1 as SNHLY and CDR2 as FYNNEI. Trimming left V 10 bases short and J 2 bases short, with 15 bases between. CDR3: CANKGGRTYEQYF. The DNA for the CDR3 is TGTGCCAACAAGGGGGGGAGAACCTACGAGCAGTACTTC.

The CDR3 loop reads CASSLAGVGNTIYF. In nucleotides, the CDR3 is TGTGCCAGCAGCTTGGCAGGGGTCGGAAACACCATATATTTT. The chain recombines TRBV5-6 with TRBJ1-3; tentatively, D is TRBD1 (6 bases). Trimming took off 0 bases at V and 4 bases at J, with 8 bases between the two ends. Germline CDR1 reads SGHDT; CDR2 reads YYEEEE. The CDR3 covers 14 residues.

The rearrangement uses TRBV6-6 and TRBJ1-4, with 8 bases aligning to TRBD1. The length of the CDR3 is 14 residues. The germline gives CDR1 MNHNY, CDR2 SVGAGI (reference sequence). Trimming removed 5 bases from V and 10 bases from J; junction bases left unmatched: 9. CDR3 DNA sequence: TGTGCCAGCAGTGACCCAGGGGGCAAAGGAAAACTGTTTTTT. This sequence encodes CASSDPGGKGKLFF.

The chain recombines TRBV5-1 with TRBJ1-1; D is perhaps TRBD1 (5 bases). V gave up 0 bases and J gave up 4 bases, with 13 bases separating them. The CDR3 consists of 15 residues. Germline V gene lookup returns CDR1 SGHRS and CDR2 YFSETQ. CDR3 protein: CASSLDSGGGTEAFF. CDR3 sequence (DNA): TGCGCCAGCAGCTTGGATTCCGGGGGAGGCACTGAAGCTTTCTTT.

The chain links TRBV28 to TRBJ1-3; 9 bases fit TRBD1. CDR3 size: 15 residues. V lost 4 bases and J lost 4; bases outside the gene matches: 5. Germline-derived CDR1 and CDR2 are MDHEN and SYDVKM. The CDR3 is CASSSQGALGNTIYF. DNA of the CDR3: TGTGCCAGCAGTTCACAGGGGGCGCTCGGAAACACCATATATTTT. The full variable domain, completed using reference TRBV28 and TRBJ1-3, is DVKVTQSSRYLVKRTGEKVFLECVQDMDHENMFWYRQDPGLGLRLIYFSYDVKMKEKGDIPEGYSVSREKKERFSLILESASTNQTSMYLCASSSQGALGNTIYFGEGSWLTVV.

The chain is built from TRBV7-3 and TRBJ1-1; 9 bases agree with TRBD1. The germline CDR1 and CDR2 sequences are SGHTA and FQGTGA. The CDR3 extends over 15 amino acids. V shed 4 bases and J 4 bases; nucleotides not matched to a gene: 7. The CDR3 loop reads CASSSGDRVGTEAFF. CDR3 coding DNA: TGTGCCAGCAGCTCCGGGGACAGGGTCGGCACTGAAGCTTTCTTT.

This rearrangement joins TRBV5-1 to TRBJ2-3; the match to TRBD1 covers 8 bases. Unmatched junction bases numbered 8, after V lost 7 bases and J lost 4 bases. The CDR3 totals 14 residues. Germline CDR1 SGHRS, CDR2 YFSETQ. The CDR3 here is CASLQDRVPDTQYF. In DNA, the CDR3 is TGCGCCAGCTTACAGGACAGGGTACCAGATACGCAGTATTTT.